Reported below is one T cell receptor (beta chain). Its cognate antigen has yet to be identified. Base qualities are not recorded, but no much larger clone differs from it by a single base. Libraries were constructed by 5' RACE. These reads were obtained on an Illumina HiSeq 2500. A second PCR of roughly 6 to 11 cycles was run with a J-beta primer mix and a sample-barcoded 5' primer. A template-switch 5' adaptor carrying 12 random nucleotides introduced a unique molecular identifier onto each TCR beta cDNA molecule. Each sample yielded at least 2.5 million CDR3-containing paired-end reads. All of the RNA was converted into first-strand cDNA using the Mint cDNA synthesis kit, with a TRBC-specific oligonucleotide serving as the primer. All cDNA was treated with uracil-DNA glycosylase and then went through a first 18-cycle PCR with the universal primers M1SS and BC2_uni_R. The paper's processing steps were these. For normalization, 1 million high-quality reads were randomly selected from each sample, with every read carrying a distinct molecular identifier. Reads with shared molecular identifiers were discarded instead of being binned into consensus sequences. MiTCR, with a Q25 quality threshold and the strictest error-elimination algorithm, was used for CDR3 identification, clonotype clustering and error correction. Lower-bound total TCR beta diversity was estimated with a nonparametric unseen species model using Euler transformation. TCRdb reworked the public reads: Q25 trimming with fastp, MiXCR clone assembly, productive beta chains retained. Each CDR3 protein appears once, grouped with its most common genes and DNA. TCRdb's processing, not the study's, gives the V and J calls here. This sample comprises roughly 700,000 distinct CDR3 sequences, approximately 50% of them detected only once. Of the sample, roughly 30% is held by the ten largest clones.

The donors were under 40 Caucasian individuals from Russia, aged roughly 6 to 100 years, who were systemically healthy. Each donor gave about 9.7 milliliters of peripheral blood, drawn into EDTA-treated Vacutainer tubes. Ficoll-Paque density-gradient centrifugation was used to isolate PBMCs, with at least 7 million per sample. Total RNA, at least 5 micrograms per sample, was extracted from PBMCs with Trizol reagent. For every donor, an aliquot of PBMCs went through flow cytometry to measure the percentages of naive CD45RAhigh/CD27high T cells. The data derive from a study of blood T cells in healthy people across ages (dated by TCRdb to between 2015 and 2016). As for the study more broadly: In model experiments, template switching captured about one uniquely barcoded TCR beta cDNA molecule for every two T cells. To track age-related changes in TCR beta repertoire diversity, the study relied on deep sequencing normalized with unique cDNA molecular identifiers. The donors were divided into four age groups: young (average about 15 years), middle-aged (approximately 39), aged (about 56) and long-lived (approximately 74). To avoid experimental bias, donors of different ages were distributed randomly across sequencing lanes. Two additional independent replicas of 1 million unique cDNA reads from the same blood draw were analyzed for two donors (one aged 18 to 30 and one aged 80 or older).

Germline trimming amounts to 4 bases on V and 6 bases on J, with 13 as the count of junction bases outside the gene matches. CDR1 and CDR2 are drawn from the germline V gene: SQVTM, ANQGSEA. Including cysteine and phenylalanine, the CDR3 has 15 amino acids. Of all the DNA, just the CDR3 is kept, 45 bases in frame from base 1. Overall results and qualifications from the work: Observed TCR beta diversity per million T cells fell roughly linearly with age, and a significant reduction was already apparent by age around 36. Because the CMV infection status of the donors was unknown, age-related changes in expanded clonotypes may potentially have been confounded. Compared with the aged group, the long-lived group had more naive CD4+ T cells, fewer expanded clones and increased TCR diversity, suggesting age selection. The percentage of naive T cells measured by flow cytometry correlated strongly with observed TCR beta diversity. Since profiling was done on bulk unsorted PBMCs, naive and antigen-experienced compartments could not be conclusively compared. Estimates of total diversity based on one million sequenced T cells were regarded as lower bounds and as underestimates.

The sequenced sample consisted of blood. The TCR was taken from a woman between 55 and 75 years old in good health. The rearrangement combines TRBV29-1 with TRBJ2-3, with 7 middle bases fitting TRBD2. The CDR3 protein: CSVGPSRTRGDTQYF. The DNA sequence reads TGCAGCGTTGGACCCTCCAGGACTAGAGGGGATACGCAGTATTTT.